This T cell receptor (beta chain) emerged from a study of blood T cell repertoires in COVID-19. The germline gives CDR1 SQVTM, CDR2 ANQGSEA. The CDR3 totals 14 residues. V was clipped by 5 bases and J by 4 bases; unmatched bases: 5. Profiled with immunoSEQ multiplex PCR; TCRdb holds only in-frame clones, not every one. This table holds about 210,000 clones, just over 85% found once. The receptor was derived from a young man with active or convalescent COVID-19. The material sequenced was peripheral blood. The chain carries TRBV29-1 and TRBJ2-5; 12 bases match TRBD2. CDR3 sequence: CSVRLAGAGETQYF. CDR3 nucleotides: TGCAGCGTTAGACTAGCGGGAGCTGGAGAGACCCAGTACTTC.